These 29 T cell receptor beta chains share one sample of origin, sequenced in a study of control samples from healthy donors and cancer patients. Sequencing used immunoSEQ multiplex PCR; TCRdb keeps in-frame clones, though not all of them. The table includes 90,000 to 100,000 clones, about nine tenths detected once. Sequenced sample: blood. The receptors stem from a woman aged 18-29 years in good health.

The chain is built from TRBV2 and TRBJ1-1; D is undetermined. This CDR3 contains 13 residues. V shed 6 bases and J shed 1 base, with 9 bases lying between them. Germline CDR1 SNHLY, CDR2 FYNNEI. Here the CDR3 reads CASSFYENTEAFF. Here the CDR3 DNA reads TGTGCCAGCAGCTTCTACGAGAACACTGAAGCTTTCTTT.

This chain links TRBV28 with TRBJ2-5; 11 bases agree with TRBD2. The germline V gene has CDR1 MDHEN and CDR2 SYDVKM. This CDR3 is built from 15 residues. V was clipped by 7 bases and J by 3 bases; unmatched bases: 7. The CDR3 DNA sequence: TGTGCCAGCACCGCTCCGACTAGCGGGGAAGAGACCCAGTACTTC. Its translation: CASTAPTSGEETQYF. The full variable domain, with the rest looked up from reference TRBV28 and TRBJ2-5, is DVKVTQSSRYLVKRTGEKVFLECVQDMDHENMFWYRQDPGLGLRLIYFSYDVKMKEKGDIPEGYSVSREKKERFSLILESASTNQTSMYLCASTAPTSGEETQYFGPGTRLLVL.

The chain employs TRBV5-1 and TRBJ2-3; tentatively, D is TRBD2 (5 bases). This CDR3 is 15 amino acids long. The V end was cut by 2 bases, the J end by 2 bases, with 12 bases between. The germline CDR1 and CDR2 sequences are SGHRS and YFSETQ. The CDR3 sequence: CASSFAGTSTDTQYF. Written as DNA, the CDR3 is TGCGCCAGCAGCTTCGCGGGTACCTCCACAGATACGCAGTATTTT.

The V call is TRBV5-4, the J call TRBJ2-3, with 7 positions matching TRBD2. The germline gives CDR1 SGHNT, CDR2 YYREEE (reference sequence). The CDR3 extends over 16 amino acids. V dropped 0 bases and J dropped 0; count of bases not matched to a gene: 4. CDR3 bases: TGTGCCAGCAGCTTGGGACCGCGGGAGAGCACAGATACGCAGTATTTT. It encodes CASSLGPRESTDTQYF.

This chain links TRBV5-1 with TRBJ2-7, with D possibly matching TRBD1 (5 bases). This CDR3 spans 12 amino acids. Trimming shortened V by 8 bases and J by 6 bases, and 15 bases separated the two germline ends. CDR1 and CDR2 (germline): SGHRS, YFSETQ. CDR3 sequence reads: CASRIATGEQYF. CDR3 coding DNA: TGCGCCAGTCGGATAGCAACAGGCGAGCAGTACTTC.

The chain combines TRBV6-5 with TRBJ2-7; TRBD1 matches at 12 bases. CDR3 length equals 15 residues. The trim removed 6 bases at V and 5 bases at J, leaving 8 bases unmatched. Looked up from germline, CDR1 is MNHEY and CDR2 is SVGAGI. This CDR3 is CASSSWGQGAHEQYF. In DNA, the CDR3 is TGTGCCAGCAGCTCCTGGGGACAGGGGGCCCACGAGCAGTACTTC.

The chain links TRBV9 to TRBJ1-2, with TRBD1 as a possible D gene (6 bases). Trimming took 0 bases from V and 8 from J, leaving 14 bases between them. The CDR3 consists of 14 residues. Germline V gene lookup returns CDR1 SGDLS and CDR2 YYNGEE. CDR3 nucleotides: TGTGCCAGCAGCGTAGACAGGGCGGCGAAGGGCTACACCTTC. This translates into CASSVDRAAKGYTF. Together with reference TRBV9 and TRBJ1-2, the CDR3 gives the full variable domain: DSGVTQTPKHLITATGQRVTLRCSPRSGDLSVYWYQQSLDQGLQFLIQYYNGEERAKGNILERFSAQQFPDLHSELNLSSLELGDSALYFCASSVDRAAKGYTFGSGTRLTVV.

This clone came up once. This rearrangement joins TRBV4-1 to TRBJ1-6; unclear D gene. Deletions cut 0 bases from V and 10 bases from J, with 10 bases between. Germline lookup yields CDR1 MGHRA and CDR2 YSYEKL. This CDR3 has 14 amino acids. The CDR3 reads CASSQDVVGSPLHF. In nucleotides, the CDR3 is TGCGCCAGCAGCCAAGATGTGGTCGGGTCACCCCTCCACTTT.

The V gene is TRBV6-5, the J gene TRBJ1-5; tentative D call: TRBD1 (5 bases). CDR3 length: 15 residues. Germline values: CDR1 MNHEY, CDR2 SVGAGI. V lost 5 bases to trimming and J lost 0 bases, with 11 bases between them. CDR3 nucleotides: TGTGCCAGCAGTCCCCAGGGCTATAGCAATCAGCCCCAGCATTTT. This sequence encodes CASSPQGYSNQPQHF.

The V call is TRBV6-5, the J call TRBJ1-2; D call uncertain. The CDR3 contains 12 residues. The V and J ends lost 2 bases and 8 bases respectively, with 9 bases between them. The V gene's germline CDR1 is MNHEY and CDR2 SVGAGI. This CDR3 reads CASSYRVGGYTF. CDR3 DNA sequence: TGTGCCAGCAGTTACAGGGTAGGAGGCTACACCTTC.

V and J are TRBV7-2 and TRBJ1-1, with D hard to call. V dropped 7 bases and J dropped 6 bases, with 12 bases sitting between them. Germline CDR1 is SGHTA and CDR2 is FQGNSA. The CDR3 extends over 12 amino acids. The CDR3 loop reads CASKWTQAEAFF. The CDR3 DNA reads as TGTGCCAGCAAGTGGACCCAGGCTGAAGCTTTCTTT.

V gene TRBV9 combines with J gene TRBJ1-2; a possible D gene is TRBD1 (5 bases). Trimming took off 0 bases at V and 2 bases at J, with 20 bases between the two ends. The CDR3 spans 18 residues. Germline CDR1 and CDR2: SGDLS and YYNGEE. This CDR3 reads CASSVAILGQGTNYGYTF. The CDR3, as DNA: TGTGCCAGCAGCGTAGCTATATTAGGGCAGGGCACCAACTATGGCTACACCTTC.

The V gene is TRBV24-1, the J gene TRBJ2-5; TRBD1 matches 12 bases. Trimming cost V 1 base and J 5 bases; bases outside gene matches: 7. CDR1 and CDR2 (germline): KGHDR, SFDVKD. This CDR3 spans 17 amino acids. The DNA of the CDR3 is TGTGCCACCAGTGATTTAGGGGACAGGGGGCTAGGTGAGACCCAGTACTTC. Protein product: CATSDLGDRGLGETQYF.

The V gene is TRBV3-1 (or the pseudogene TRBV3-2), the J gene TRBJ1-2; tentatively, D is TRBD1 (6 bases). The CDR3 totals 16 residues. The germline V and J ends were trimmed by 2 bases and 4 bases, with 17 bases remaining between them. CDR1 is LGHDT and CDR2 is YNNKEL in the germline V gene (reference sequence). The CDR3 DNA follows: TGTGCCAGCAGCCAAAAGGGGGATAACTGGGGCTATGGCTACACCTTC. Residues: CASSQKGDNWGYGYTF.

This clone showed up just a few times. The V gene is TRBV29-1, the J gene TRBJ2-1, with 10 nucleotides matching TRBD2. Germline-derived CDR1 and CDR2 are SQVTM and ANQGSEA. The V segment lost 7 bases and the J segment 9 bases; nucleotides outside the gene matches: 6. CDR3 length equals 12 residues. The CDR3 here is CSATGTSVEQFF. CDR3 in DNA: TGCAGCGCCACCGGGACTAGCGTTGAGCAGTTCTTC.

This chain joins TRBV19 and TRBJ1-2; 7 positions match TRBD1. CDR1 LNHDA and CDR2 SQIVND come from the germline V gene (reference sequence). The CDR3 is made up of 15 amino acids. The junction had 5 bases not matched to a gene; V was cut back by 0 bases and J by 4 bases. As DNA, the CDR3 is TGTGCCAGTAGTATAGATGATGGGGACAGCTATGGCTACACCTTC. This codes for CASSIDDGDSYGYTF.

This chain links TRBV10-2 with TRBJ2-5; TRBD2 might be the D (6 bases). Germline CDR1 WSHSY, CDR2 SAAADI. The V end was cut by 3 bases, the J end by 2 bases, with 10 bases between. This CDR3 has 14 amino acids. In nucleotides, the CDR3 is TGCGCCAGCAGTGATAGCGGAGATCAAGAGACCCAGTACTTC. It translates to CASSDSGDQETQYF.

The V gene is TRBV3-1 (or the pseudogene TRBV3-2), the J gene TRBJ2-3; maybe TRBD1 (5 bases). This CDR3 is 13 amino acids long. V was trimmed by 3 bases and J by 8 bases, leaving 12 bases between them. Germline V gene lookup returns CDR1 LGHDT and CDR2 YNNKEL (reference sequence). The CDR3 DNA reads as TGTGCCAGCAGCCAGGGGCCCTTGGGTACGCAGTATTTT. Translation: CASSQGPLGTQYF.

This sequence joins TRBV29-1 and TRBJ2-7, with 9 bases lining up with TRBD1. V shed 3 bases and J 4 bases; nucleotides not matched to a gene: 4. The CDR3 has 13 residues. CDR1 is SQVTM and CDR2 is ANQGSEA in the germline V gene. This CDR3 reads CSVEGQGEYEQYF. The CDR3 region has the DNA TGCAGCGTTGAGGGACAGGGAGAGTACGAGCAGTACTTC.

This clone was picked up a small number of times. The rearrangement uses TRBV2 and TRBJ1-1; D gene uncertain. The ends were cut back, 7 bases at V and 1 base at J, with 13 bases in the middle. The germline V gene has CDR1 SNHLY and CDR2 FYNNEI. The length of the CDR3 is 14 residues. Here the CDR3 reads CASKENRENTEAFF. CDR3 nucleotides: TGTGCCAGCAAAGAAAACAGAGAGAACACTGAAGCTTTCTTT.

The chain uses TRBV5-1 and TRBJ1-1; no firm D call. The CDR3 has 15 amino acids. Trimming pared 4 bases from V and 6 bases from J, leaving 19 bases between. CDR1 SGHRS and CDR2 YFSETQ come from the germline V gene. The CDR3 region has the DNA TGCGCCAGCAGCATAAGAGGGCCTTCTGAGGCTGAAGCTTTCTTT. This translates into CASSIRGPSEAEAFF.

The chain links TRBV5-1 to TRBJ2-5, with D perhaps matching TRBD2 (5 bases). The CDR3 is 16 residues long. Trimming left V 2 bases short and J 1 base short, with 15 bases between. Germline V gene lookup returns CDR1 SGHRS and CDR2 YFSETQ. The CDR3 here is CASSLLGRMGQETQYF. In DNA, the CDR3 is TGCGCCAGCAGCTTACTGGGGAGAATGGGCCAAGAGACCCAGTACTTC.

The genes are TRBV6-1 and TRBJ2-3; TRBD2 agrees at 9 bases. The germline V gene encodes CDR1 MNHNS and CDR2 SASEGT. The CDR3 runs to 18 residues. Trimming removed 4 bases from V and 5 bases from J; junction bases left unmatched: 16. CDR3 region: CASSVSAGGGERRDTQYF. The DNA for the CDR3 is TGTGCCAGCAGTGTTTCGGCGGGGGGGGGCGAGAGGCGAGATACGCAGTATTTT.

The chain recombines TRBV15 with TRBJ2-5; a weak D match, TRBD2 (6 bases). This CDR3 is 15 amino acids long. CDR1 and CDR2 (germline): LNHNV, YYDKDF (reference sequence). V was cut by 0 bases and J by 5 bases, with 13 bases left in between. DNA of the CDR3: TGTGCCACCAGCAGAGACTGGGAGGCCAGGGAGACCCAGTACTTC. The encoded protein is CATSRDWEARETQYF.

V and J are TRBV3-1 (or the pseudogene TRBV3-2) and TRBJ2-3; 11 nucleotides agree with TRBD2. V lost 6 bases and J lost 3; bases outside the gene matches: 8. The CDR3 runs 16 residues. Germline V gene data show CDR1 as LGHDT and CDR2 as YNNKEL (reference sequence). CDR3 sequence (DNA): TGTGCCAGCAGTTACCTAGCGGGGGGCCGGACAGATACGCAGTATTTT. It is translated as CASSYLAGGRTDTQYF.

This sequence joins TRBV27 and TRBJ2-7; 7 bases are a match to TRBD1. The ends lost 5 bases at V and 2 bases at J; junction bases unmatched: 6. Per germline, CDR1 MNHEY and CDR2 SMNVEV (reference sequence). This CDR3 contains 14 residues. The CDR3 region is CASSPGTEPYEQYF. CDR3 DNA: TGTGCCAGCAGTCCCGGGACAGAGCCCTACGAGCAGTACTTC.

V is TRBV5-1 and J is TRBJ2-1, with D uncertain. V was shortened by 1 base and J by 6 bases, with 14 bases between the two germline ends. Germline loops: CDR1 SGHRS, CDR2 YFSETQ. This CDR3 has 15 amino acids. This chain's CDR3 is CASSLIGLKINEQFF. The DNA for the CDR3 is TGCGCCAGCAGCTTGATAGGTCTAAAGATCAATGAGCAGTTCTTC.

This rearrangement joins TRBV18 to TRBJ2-7, with D perhaps given as TRBD1 or TRBD2 (5 bases each). Germline CDR1 is KGHSH and CDR2 is LQKENI. This CDR3 contains 13 residues. Trimming left V 0 bases short and J 5 bases short, with 8 bases between. The CDR3 nucleotides are TGTGCCAGCTCACCACCGAGGGACCACGAGCAGTACTTC. It yields the protein CASSPPRDHEQYF.

This chain joins TRBV25-1 and TRBJ1-4; TRBD1 is a possible D gene (6 bases). The germline gives CDR1 MGHDK, CDR2 SYGVNS. Trimming cost V 7 bases and J 8 bases, with 17 bases left between them. The CDR3 extends over 14 amino acids. The CDR3, as DNA: TGTGCCAGCATGGGTGCAGGGGCCGTCGAAAAACTGTTTTTT. This sequence encodes CASMGAGAVEKLFF.